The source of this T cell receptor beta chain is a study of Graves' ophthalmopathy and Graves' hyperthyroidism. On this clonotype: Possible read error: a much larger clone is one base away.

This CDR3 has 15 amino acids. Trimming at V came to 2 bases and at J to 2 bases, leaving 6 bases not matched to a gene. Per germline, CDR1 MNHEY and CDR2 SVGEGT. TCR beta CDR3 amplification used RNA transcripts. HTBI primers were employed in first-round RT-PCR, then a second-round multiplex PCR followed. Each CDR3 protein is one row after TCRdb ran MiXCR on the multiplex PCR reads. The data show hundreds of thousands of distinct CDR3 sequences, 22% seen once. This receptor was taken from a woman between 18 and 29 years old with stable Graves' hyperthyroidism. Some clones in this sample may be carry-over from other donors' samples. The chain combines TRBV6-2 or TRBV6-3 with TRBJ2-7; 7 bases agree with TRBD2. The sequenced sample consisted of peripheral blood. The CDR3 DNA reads TGTGCCAGCAGTTACCCGAGCGGGGCCGCCTACGAGCAGTACTTC. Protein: CASSYPSGAAYEQYF.